What follows describes a single T cell receptor (beta chain). Antigen: not known. The source of the sample is a study of cytomegalovirus exposure and HLA in healthy donors. Notes on the study in general: Roughly uniform sequencing depth across donors was assumed, possibly incorrectly. The study listed under 200 cytomegalovirus-associated TCR beta chains. Data from an earlier analysis indicated that most TCR beta V segments were productive either about 87% or about 30% of the time.

With 60 Vbeta and 13 Jbeta primers, the PCR was carried out. Using immunoSEQ multiplex PCR, the repertoire was profiled, and TCRdb retains in-frame clones only, with some absent. Among roughly 110,000 clones listed, around 77% were seen once. Sequencing was done on a sample of PBMCs. The sequence was collected from a young man in good health and CMV-seronegative.

The CDR3 loop is CASRPSAGWNSPLHF. The CDR3 DNA sequence: TGTGCCAGCAGGCCTTCAGCAGGGTGGAATTCACCCCTCCACTTT. The chain recombines TRBV6-6 with TRBJ1-6; D might be TRBD1 (5 bases). V lost 6 bases and J 7 bases, leaving 16 bases between the germline ends. CDR3 size: 15 residues. Germline V gene data show CDR1 as MNHNY and CDR2 as SVGAGI (reference sequence).